These 18 T cell receptor beta chains were all obtained from the same sample, sequenced in a study of PD-1 blockade in classical Hodgkin lymphoma. Generated by immunoSEQ multiplex PCR, the TCRdb table keeps only in-frame clones and is missing some. The repertoire holds over 25,000 clones, approximately 94% seen once, with about 2.5% in the top ten. This sample's time point: newly diagnosed, previously untreated cHL patient sample. The sample was peripheral blood mononuclear cells (PBMCs). The receptors derive from a human donor with classical Hodgkin lymphoma.

The V call is TRBV5-8, the J call TRBJ1-1; TRBD1 is a possible D gene (5 bases). Germline lookup yields CDR1 SGHTS and CDR2 YDEGEE. This CDR3 comprises 14 residues. Trimming took 2 bases from V and 0 from J, leaving 8 bases between them. Here the CDR3 DNA reads TGTGCCAGCAGCTTCCGGGGCGTGAACACTGAAGCTTTCTTT. Translated, it gives CASSFRGVNTEAFF.

The rearrangement uses TRBV4-2 and TRBJ1-2, with D perhaps TRBD1 (5 bases). Germline V gene sequence: CDR1 LGHNA, CDR2 YNFKEQ. The CDR3 consists of 16 residues. V lost 0 bases and J lost 7, with 18 bases in between. The CDR3 DNA reads as TGTGCCAGCAGCCAAGATGAGAGGGACGAGACGGTTGGCTACACCTTC. Translating it yields CASSQDERDETVGYTF.

The gene calls are TRBV2 and TRBJ2-3, with 13 bases fitting TRBD2. The ends lost 5 bases at V and 8 bases at J; junction bases unmatched: 7. The germline V gene has CDR1 SNHLY and CDR2 FYNNEI. CDR3 length: 15 residues. Here the CDR3 DNA reads TGTGCCAGCAGTCCCTGGACTAGCGGGAGAGGTACGCAGTATTTT. Translated: CASSPWTSGRGTQYF.

The count of this clone is one. The chain has TRBV4-2 and TRBJ1-2, with D maybe TRBD1 (6 bases). Per germline, CDR1 LGHNA and CDR2 YNFKEQ. The CDR3 length is 19 residues. The V gene lost 0 bases and the J gene lost 8 bases, with 28 bases spanning the gap. The CDR3 sequence is CASSQDKGGQLITPGGYTF. The DNA for the CDR3 is TGTGCCAGCAGCCAAGATAAAGGAGGACAGCTGATCACTCCAGGGGGCTACACCTTC.

This chain links TRBV6-4 with TRBJ2-1, with 11 bases that match TRBD2. Germline-derived CDR1 and CDR2 are MRHNA and SNTAGT. V lost 2 bases, J lost 4 bases, and 1 base stayed unmatched. The CDR3 loop spans 15 amino acids. CDR3 bases: TGTGCCAGCAGTGACACTAGCGGGGGTTACAATGAGCAGTTCTTC. This encodes CASSDTSGGYNEQFF.

This chain uses TRBV14 with TRBJ2-7; D not resolved. The CDR3 has 12 residues. Germline loops: CDR1 SGHDN, CDR2 FVKESK. V lost 2 bases to trimming and J lost 3 bases, with 5 bases between them. The CDR3 sequence is CASSQTHYEQYF. CDR3 coding DNA: TGTGCCAGCAGCCAAACCCACTACGAGCAGTACTTC.

V and J are TRBV4-1 and TRBJ1-1, with a weak D call TRBD1 (6 bases). Germline V lookup: CDR1 MGHRA, CDR2 YSYEKL. The length of the CDR3 is 15 residues. V lost 4 bases to trimming and J lost 6 bases, with 18 bases between them. CDR3 loop: CASSPDGGGRAEAFF. CDR3 coding DNA: TGCGCCAGCAGCCCTGACGGAGGGGGGAGGGCTGAAGCTTTCTTT.

This clone was found once. In nucleotides, the CDR3 is TGCGCCAGCAGCCAACCTGCATTCGGTTCTGGGGCCAACGTCCTGACTTTC. This gives the protein CASSQPAFGSGANVLTF. The rearrangement joins TRBV4-3 to TRBJ2-6, with no clear D. This CDR3 is built from 17 residues. V lost 2 bases and J 1 base, leaving 12 bases between the germline ends. The germline V gene has CDR1 LGHNA and CDR2 YSLEER.

The rearrangement joins TRBV30 to TRBJ1-3; no reliable D call. The CDR3 extends over 13 amino acids. V was clipped by 4 bases and J by 2 bases, with 9 bases between them. Germline values: CDR1 GTSNPN, CDR2 SVGIG (reference sequence). The CDR3 coding sequence is TGTGCCTGGAACGGCCAAACTGGAAACACCATATATTTT. Translation gives CAWNGQTGNTIYF. The whole variable domain, filled in from reference TRBV30 and TRBJ1-3, reads SQTIHQWPATLVQPVGSPLSLECTVEGTSNPNLYWYRQAAGRGLQLLFYSVGIGQISSEVPQNLSASRPQDRQFILSSKKLLLSDSGFYLCAWNGQTGNTIYFGEGSWLTVV.

The chain has TRBV27 and TRBJ2-7, with D perhaps matching TRBD1 (6 bases). V shed 3 bases and J shed 4 bases, with 13 bases lying between them. Per the germline V gene, CDR1 is MNHEY and CDR2 is SMNVEV (reference sequence). The CDR3 has 14 amino acids. CDR3: CASSFGGGGYEQYF. CDR3 nucleotides: TGTGCCAGCAGTTTTGGGGGCGGTGGGTACGAGCAGTACTTC.

V and J are TRBV5-1 and TRBJ2-5; no clear D. Germline V CDR1 and CDR2: SGHRS, YFSETQ. V dropped 3 bases and J dropped 3 bases, with 12 bases sitting between them. The CDR3 runs 14 residues. CDR3: CASSSHYTEETQYF. The CDR3, as DNA: TGCGCCAGCAGCTCCCATTATACCGAAGAGACCCAGTACTTC.

This sequence joins TRBV9 and TRBJ2-7, with D maybe TRBD1 (5 bases). The CDR3 spans 14 residues. Germline values: CDR1 SGDLS, CDR2 YYNGEE. V was clipped by 0 bases and J by 2 bases, with 9 bases between them. The CDR3 here is CASSVDSGTYEQYF. The CDR3, as DNA: TGTGCCAGCAGCGTAGATTCAGGGACCTACGAGCAGTACTTC.

The chain has TRBV15 and TRBJ1-5, with D maybe TRBD1 (6 bases). This CDR3 is 13 amino acids long. V was shortened by 5 bases and J by 6 bases, with 11 bases between the two germline ends. The germline CDR1 and CDR2 sequences are LNHNV and YYDKDF (reference sequence). This CDR3 is CATSLQGGQPQHF. Written as DNA, the CDR3 is TGTGCCACCAGCTTACAGGGAGGTCAGCCCCAGCATTTT.

The chain combines TRBV6-5 with TRBJ1-5; D possibly corresponds to TRBD1 (6 bases). The germline V and J ends were trimmed by 0 bases and 8 bases, with 8 bases remaining between them. The CDR3 runs to 13 residues. From germline, CDR1 is MNHEY and CDR2 SVGAGI. Here the CDR3 DNA reads TGTGCCAGCAGTTACTCAGGGGGGAAGCCCCAGCATTTT. Residues: CASSYSGGKPQHF.

V gene TRBV6-4 combines with J gene TRBJ2-2, with D possibly being TRBD2 (6 bases). The germline gives CDR1 MRHNA, CDR2 SNTAGT. The CDR3 sequence is 15 residues long. The V end lost 0 bases, the J end lost 1 base, and 6 bases lay between the germline ends. CDR3 sequence (DNA): TGTGCCAGCAGTGACTCGGGGGGGAACACCGGGGAGCTGTTTTTT. It is translated as CASSDSGGNTGELFF.

This chain links TRBV5-5 with TRBJ2-2; D remains ambiguous. The ends were cut back, 4 bases at V and 5 bases at J, with 15 bases in the middle. Germline values: CDR1 SGHKS, CDR2 YYEKEE (reference sequence). The CDR3 is 15 amino acids. CDR3 residues: CASSHTERWTGELFF. Written as DNA, the CDR3 is TGTGCCAGCAGCCACACGGAAAGGTGGACCGGGGAGCTGTTTTTT. Full variable domain (remainder filled in from reference TRBV5-5 and TRBJ2-2): DAGVTQSPTHLIKTRGQQVTLRCSPISGHKSVSWYQQVLGQGPQFIFQYYEKEERGRGNFPDRFSARQFPNYSSELNVNALLLGDSALYLCASSHTERWTGELFFGEGSRLTVL.

This chain connects TRBV11-3 to TRBJ2-1; D call uncertain. V gave up 5 bases and J gave up 8 bases, with 13 bases separating them. The germline V gene encodes CDR1 SGHNT and CDR2 YENEEA. CDR3 length: 13 residues. This CDR3 is CASSQGPEHEQFF. As DNA, the CDR3 is TGTGCCAGCAGCCAAGGACCTGAACATGAGCAGTTCTTC.

J is TRBJ1-1 and V is TRBV4-1, with D possibly matching TRBD1 (5 bases). The V and J ends lost 0 bases and 3 bases respectively, with 14 bases between them. Per the germline V gene, CDR1 is MGHRA and CDR2 is YSYEKL. The length of the CDR3 is 16 residues. CDR3 amino acids: CASSQERGGGYTEAFF. The CDR3 coding sequence is TGCGCCAGCAGCCAAGAAAGGGGCGGGGGGTACACTGAAGCTTTCTTT.